This entry describes one TCR beta chain. This specimen comes from a study of blood T cell repertoires in COVID-19. Study summary: Both acute and convalescent COVID-19 samples were obtained from the United States, Italy and Spain. Sources were T cells, B-cell-depleted T cells, or PBMCs; the material itself was cDNA or gDNA.

The germline gives CDR1 MNHNY, CDR2 SVGAGI (reference sequence). CDR3 size: 14 residues. V lost 7 bases and J lost 7, with 19 bases in between. Sequencing used immunoSEQ multiplex PCR; TCRdb keeps in-frame clones, though not all of them. The table lists about 190,000 clones, roughly 80% of them singletons. V usage is TRBV6-6 and J usage is TRBJ1-2, with D perhaps matching TRBD1 (5 bases). Sequenced input: peripheral blood. The sequence derives from a woman aged 50 to 60 with acute or convalescent COVID-19. CDR3 region: CASTVDLGVGGYTF. CDR3 bases: TGTGCCAGCACCGTTGATCTAGGGGTGGGTGGCTACACCTTC.